Listed below are T cell receptor beta chains from one sample, sequenced in a study of OX40 agonist ivuxolimab in advanced cancers. Sequenced by immunoSEQ multiplex PCR; TCRdb stores in-frame clones only, minus some. The table shows 69,000 or so clones, with more than 75% occurring only once. Sequencing was performed on CD4+ or CD8+ T cells sorted from blood, taken in a trial of the OX40 agonist ivuxolimab. These receptors came from an adult with an advanced solid tumor such as melanoma, head and neck, liver or kidney cancer. CDR3s include the opening cysteine and the closing phenylalanine or tryptophan. Fields, in order: CDR3 protein, CDR3 DNA, V gene, J gene, clone size, D gene. D genes are given only for firm matches. Clone size is stated in some rows and not others, as once, few, many or a class when expanded.

CDR3: CSVGFALAGGKGHTGELFF
DNA: TGCAGCGTTGGATTCGCCCTAGCGGGAGGGAAAGGGCACACCGGGGAGCTGTTTTTT
V: TRBV29-1
J: TRBJ2-2
size: NA
D: TRBD2

CDR3: CASSLVGNTIYF
DNA: TGTGCCAGCAGCTTAGTAGGAAACACCATATATTTT
V: TRBV13
J: TRBJ1-3
size: NA
D: NA

CDR3: CASSPEDPRGTEAFF
DNA: TGTGCCAGCAGCCCGGAGGACCCCCGAGGCACTGAAGCTTTCTTT
V: TRBV7-2
J: TRBJ1-1
size: NA
D: NA

CDR3: CASSRSGRLGANYGYTF
DNA: TGTGCCAGCAGTCGCTCTGGGCGATTGGGAGCTAACTATGGCTACACCTTC
V: TRBV25-1
J: TRBJ1-2
size: NA
D: NA

CDR3: CASSRTVSSYNEQFF
DNA: TGTGCCAGCAGTAGGACAGTTAGCTCCTACAATGAGCAGTTCTTC
V: TRBV6-4
J: TRBJ2-1
size: NA
D: NA

CDR3: CASSNYEQYF
DNA: TGTGCCAGCAGCAACTACGAGCAGTACTTC
V: TRBV28
J: TRBJ2-7
size: NA
D: NA

CDR3: CASSPGGRGLETQYF
DNA: TGCGCCAGCAGCCCGGGAGGGAGGGGGCTGGAGACCCAGTACTTC
V: TRBV5-1
J: TRBJ2-5
size: NA
D: NA

CDR3: CASSVGPSTDTQYF
DNA: TGCGCCAGCAGCGTCGGGCCTAGCACAGATACGCAGTATTTT
V: TRBV5-1
J: TRBJ2-3
size: NA
D: NA

CDR3: CASSLGPVRFIDSYEQYF
DNA: TGTGCCAGCAGCTTGGGCCCCGTTCGGTTTATAGACTCCTACGAGCAGTACTTC
V: TRBV5-6
J: TRBJ2-7
size: once
D: NA

CDR3: CASSIGGKNEKLFF
DNA: TGCGCCAGCAGCATCGGAGGGAAAAATGAAAAACTGTTTTTT
V: TRBV5-1
J: TRBJ1-4
size: NA
D: NA

CDR3: CASSELGVSYNEQFF
DNA: TGTGCCAGCAGTGAATTAGGGGTAAGCTACAATGAGCAGTTCTTC
V: TRBV2
J: TRBJ2-1
size: NA
D: NA

CDR3: CASSRLGQGRHEQYF
DNA: TGTGCCAGCAGCCGATTAGGACAGGGTCGGCACGAGCAGTACTTC
V: TRBV7-2
J: TRBJ2-7
size: NA
D: TRBD1

CDR3: CASSVLTGEGYGYTF
DNA: TGTGCCAGCAGCGTCCTGACAGGGGAGGGCTATGGCTACACCTTC
V: TRBV9
J: TRBJ1-2
size: NA
D: TRBD1

CDR3: CASAEQGQAGKNIQYF
DNA: TGTGCCAGCGCCGAACAGGGACAGGCAGGCAAAAACATTCAGTACTTC
V: TRBV2
J: TRBJ2-4
size: NA
D: TRBD1

CDR3: CASSPLWGPNEQYF
DNA: TGTGCCAGCAGCCCCTTATGGGGCCCCAACGAGCAGTACTTC
V: TRBV7-2
J: TRBJ2-7
size: NA
D: NA

CDR3: CASRGTIANYGYTF
DNA: TGTGCCAGCAGGGGGACAATAGCTAACTATGGCTACACCTTC
V: TRBV2
J: TRBJ1-2
size: NA
D: NA

CDR3: CASSIQETQYF
DNA: TGTGCCAGCAGCATACAAGAGACCCAGTACTTC
V: TRBV7-2
J: TRBJ2-5
size: NA
D: NA

CDR3: CASSGLRVDEQFF
DNA: TGTGCCAGCAGCGGCCTAAGGGTCGATGAGCAGTTCTTC
V: TRBV11-3
J: TRBJ2-1
size: NA
D: NA

CDR3: CASSGWNEQFF
DNA: TGTGCCAGCTCGGGCTGGAATGAGCAGTTCTTC
V: TRBV27
J: TRBJ2-1
size: NA
D: NA

CDR3: CASSSPGTGSYEQYF
DNA: TGTGCCAGCAGCTCACCCGGGACAGGGTCCTACGAGCAGTACTTC
V: TRBV11-2
J: TRBJ2-7
size: NA
D: TRBD1

CDR3: CASSPTGALNYGYTF
DNA: TGTGCCAGCAGTCCCACAGGGGCGCTAAACTATGGCTACACCTTC
V: TRBV6-5
J: TRBJ1-2
size: NA
D: TRBD1

CDR3: CASSGSRGRIYGYTF
DNA: TGTGCCAGCAGTGGATCCAGGGGGCGAATCTATGGCTACACCTTC
V: TRBV28
J: TRBJ1-2
size: NA
D: TRBD1

CDR3: CASSLSALVSYEQYF
DNA: TGTGCCAGCAGTTTATCAGCACTAGTAAGCTACGAGCAGTACTTC
V: TRBV27
J: TRBJ2-7
size: NA
D: NA

CDR3: CASSLMVGGVTEAFF
DNA: TGTGCCAGCAGCTTAATGGTAGGGGGGGTCACTGAAGCTTTCTTT
V: TRBV7-2
J: TRBJ1-1
size: NA
D: NA

CDR3: CASSSPAGTGSRTEAFF
DNA: TGTGCCAGCAGCTCGCCCGCCGGGACAGGGTCACGAACTGAAGCTTTCTTT
V: TRBV11-3
J: TRBJ1-1
size: NA
D: TRBD1

CDR3: CASSLAPGHLYEQYF
DNA: TGTGCCAGCAGCTTGGCCCCGGGACACCTCTACGAGCAGTACTTC
V: TRBV4-2
J: TRBJ2-7
size: NA
D: NA

CDR3: CASSYGPGSSYTF
DNA: TGTGCCAGCAGTTACGGTCCAGGGTCTAGCTACACCTTC
V: TRBV6-5
J: TRBJ1-2
size: NA
D: NA

CDR3: CASSGWSGNYGYTF
DNA: TGTGCCAGCAGTGGTTGGTCAGGGAACTATGGCTACACCTTC
V: TRBV27
J: TRBJ1-2
size: few
D: NA

CDR3: CASSGMDSLTVETQYF
DNA: TGCGCCAGCAGTGGGATGGACAGCCTGACGGTCGAGACCCAGTACTTC
V: TRBV10-2
J: TRBJ2-5
size: NA
D: NA

CDR3: CASSLYRGGPYEQFF
DNA: TGTGCCAGCAGTTTATATCGTGGGGGACCGTACGAGCAGTTCTTC
V: TRBV27
J: TRBJ2-1
size: NA
D: NA

CDR3: CASSLFGSRNTEAFF
DNA: TGTGCCAGCAGCTTGTTTGGGTCACGGAACACTGAAGCTTTCTTT
V: TRBV5-4
J: TRBJ1-1
size: NA
D: NA

CDR3: CASSDRVGQETQYF
DNA: TGTGCCAGCAGTGACAGGGTAGGGCAAGAGACCCAGTACTTC
V: TRBV2
J: TRBJ2-5
size: NA
D: NA

CDR3: CASSSLAGKRVSTDTQYF
DNA: TGTGCCAGCAGTTCTCTAGCGGGGAAGAGAGTTAGCACAGATACGCAGTATTTT
V: TRBV27
J: TRBJ2-3
size: NA
D: TRBD2

CDR3: CARGSRDRGETETQYF
DNA: TGCGCCAGGGGATCGAGGGACAGGGGAGAAACGGAGACCCAGTACTTC
V: TRBV10-2
J: TRBJ2-5
size: once
D: TRBD1

CDR3: CASSLLGVGDTQYF
DNA: TGTGCCAGCAGCTTATTGGGGGTAGGAGATACGCAGTATTTT
V: TRBV7-9
J: TRBJ2-3
size: NA
D: NA

CDR3: CASSLPISGTGAHEQYF
DNA: TGTGCCAGCAGCTTACCTATTTCCGGGACAGGGGCCCACGAGCAGTACTTC
V: TRBV7-9
J: TRBJ2-7
size: NA
D: TRBD1

CDR3: CATSRERDYATDTQYF
DNA: TGTGCCACCAGCAGAGAGCGGGACTACGCCACAGATACGCAGTATTTT
V: TRBV15
J: TRBJ2-3
size: NA
D: TRBD2

CDR3: CASSRTDLDNQPQHF
DNA: TGCGCCAGCAGCCGAACCGACCTGGACAATCAGCCCCAGCATTTT
V: TRBV4-1
J: TRBJ1-5
size: NA
D: NA

CDR3: CASRDNHSNQPQHF
DNA: TGTGCCAGCCGGGACAACCATAGCAATCAGCCCCAGCATTTT
V: TRBV2
J: TRBJ1-5
size: NA
D: NA

CDR3: CSVITSGTTNEQFF
DNA: TGCAGCGTTATAACTAGCGGAACTACCAATGAGCAGTTCTTC
V: TRBV29-1
J: TRBJ2-1
size: NA
D: TRBD2

CDR3: CASSLVRGGIETQYF
DNA: TGTGCCAGCAGCTTAGTCAGGGGTGGAATAGAGACCCAGTACTTC
V: TRBV11-2
J: TRBJ2-5
size: NA
D: NA

CDR3: CASSPIAGLFTGELFF
DNA: TGTGCCAGTAGTCCGATAGCGGGATTATTCACCGGGGAGCTGTTTTTT
V: TRBV19
J: TRBJ2-2
size: NA
D: TRBD2

CDR3: CASSEAGAKGGYTF
DNA: TGTGCCAGCAGTGAAGCGGGGGCTAAGGGAGGCTACACCTTC
V: TRBV6-1
J: TRBJ1-2
size: NA
D: NA

CDR3: CASSQQSGGNQPQHF
DNA: TGCGCCAGCAGCCAACAGTCGGGCGGCAATCAGCCCCAGCATTTT
V: TRBV4-3
J: TRBJ1-5
size: NA
D: NA

CDR3: CAISDLGRSNEKLFF
DNA: TGTGCCATCAGTGATTTAGGGCGGTCTAATGAAAAACTGTTTTTT
V: TRBV10-3
J: TRBJ1-4
size: NA
D: NA

CDR3: CASSLPGAGANTGELFF
DNA: TGTGCCAGCAGCTTACCCGGAGCGGGGGCGAACACCGGGGAGCTGTTTTTT
V: TRBV7-9
J: TRBJ2-2
size: NA
D: TRBD2

CDR3: CASSIFQGTDTQYF
DNA: TGCGCCAGCAGCATATTCCAGGGAACAGATACGCAGTATTTT
V: TRBV5-1
J: TRBJ2-3
size: NA
D: NA

CDR3: CAWKHPGLAGSYEQYF
DNA: TGTGCCTGGAAACATCCGGGACTAGCGGGTTCCTACGAGCAGTACTTC
V: TRBV30
J: TRBJ2-7
size: once
D: TRBD2

CDR3: CASSAWDRAYNEQFF
DNA: TGTGCCAGCAGTGCATGGGACAGGGCGTACAATGAGCAGTTCTTC
V: TRBV6-1
J: TRBJ2-1
size: once
D: TRBD1

CDR3: CASSQPPGHRSYNEQFF
DNA: TGCGCCAGCAGCCAACCACCCGGACACCGCTCCTACAATGAGCAGTTCTTC
V: TRBV4-3
J: TRBJ2-1
size: NA
D: NA

CDR3: CASSQSFTLYNEQFF
DNA: TGCGCCAGCAGCCAATCTTTCACCTTATACAATGAGCAGTTCTTC
V: TRBV4-3
J: TRBJ2-1
size: NA
D: NA

CDR3: CASTRTGWETEAFF
DNA: TGTGCCAGCACCAGGACAGGGTGGGAGACTGAAGCTTTCTTT
V: TRBV28
J: TRBJ1-1
size: NA
D: TRBD1

CDR3: CAISEPSHSGHNQPQHF
DNA: TGTGCCATCAGTGAGCCCTCACATTCAGGGCACAATCAGCCCCAGCATTTT
V: TRBV10-3
J: TRBJ1-5
size: NA
D: NA

CDR3: CASSLREGASPGSPLHF
DNA: TGTGCCAGCAGCCTAAGGGAGGGGGCATCGCCTGGATCACCCCTCCACTTT
V: TRBV7-2
J: TRBJ1-6
size: NA
D: TRBD1

CDR3: CASSQDLPSYEQYF
DNA: TGCGCCAGCAGCCAAGATCTACCGTCGTACGAGCAGTACTTC
V: TRBV4-3
J: TRBJ2-7
size: NA
D: NA

CDR3: CAIQTDSTDTQYF
DNA: TGTGCCATCCAGACGGACAGCACAGATACGCAGTATTTT
V: TRBV6-1
J: TRBJ2-3
size: NA
D: NA

CDR3: CASSQEWSTEAFF
DNA: TGCGCCAGCAGCCAAGAGTGGAGCACTGAAGCTTTCTTT
V: TRBV4-3
J: TRBJ1-1
size: NA
D: NA

CDR3: CASSGRGRIYGYTF
DNA: TGTGCCAGCAGTGGCAGGGGGCGCATCTATGGCTACACCTTC
V: TRBV6-5
J: TRBJ1-2
size: NA
D: TRBD1

CDR3: CASSGGTGGSYEQYF
DNA: TGCGCCAGCAGTGGGGGCACAGGGGGCTCCTACGAGCAGTACTTC
V: TRBV10-2
J: TRBJ2-7
size: NA
D: TRBD1

CDR3: CASSRTGMDYNEQFF
DNA: TGTGCCAGCAGCCGCACAGGGATGGACTACAATGAGCAGTTCTTC
V: TRBV5-5
J: TRBJ2-1
size: NA
D: NA